Listed below are T cell receptor beta chains from one sample, sequenced in a study of T cell responses to AZD1222 COVID-19 vaccine. Here immunoSEQ multiplex PCR was the method, and the copy in TCRdb shows in-frame clones only, minus some. The sample contains some 150,000 clones, 80% to 95% of which appear only once. The sequenced sample was peripheral blood, obtained 28 days after the second AZD1222 dose. The source of these receptors is an adult who received the AZD1222 COVID-19 vaccine. The CDR3 runs from the conserved cysteine through the conserved F or W. D genes are given only for firm matches. A clone size is listed for some rows: how often the clone was seen (once, few, many), or a class if it is expanded.

abundance,j_gene,v_gene,d_gene,CDR3nt,CDR3aa
-,TRBJ2-2,TRBV5-3,TRBD2,TGTGCCAGAAGCTTAAGCGGGAGCTTGAACACCGGGGAGCTGTTTTTT,CARSLSGSLNTGELFF
-,TRBJ2-1,TRBV4-3,TRBD2,TGCGCCAGCAGCCAACTAGCGGGTAACCAAGAGCAGTTCTTC,CASSQLAGNQEQFF
-,TRBJ1-1,TRBV6-2/TRBV6-3,-,TGTGCCAGCAGTTACTTGGGGAACACTGAAGCTTTCTTT,CASSYLGNTEAFF
-,TRBJ1-1,TRBV19,TRBD1,TGTGCCAGTAGCGACAGGGGCCGCGGGGCCTTAATTGAAGCTTTCTTT,CASSDRGRGALIEAFF
-,TRBJ2-7,TRBV24-1,-,TGTGCCACCAGTGACAACGGATTTGGGGAGCAGTACTTC,CATSDNGFGEQYF
-,TRBJ2-7,TRBV30,TRBD2,TGTGCCTGGAGTATGACTAGCGGGATCCCCTACGAGCAGTACTTC,CAWSMTSGIPYEQYF
few,TRBJ1-2,TRBV6-1,-,TGTGCCAGCAGTGATGCGGAGGGGGGCTATGGCTACACCTTC,CASSDAEGGYGYTF
-,TRBJ1-1,TRBV4-3,-,TGCGCCAGCAGCCAAGAGTGGGGGAGCTTGAACACTGAAGCTTTCTTT,CASSQEWGSLNTEAFF
-,TRBJ2-5,TRBV5-1,TRBD1,TGCGCCAGCAGCCCCGGGACAGCGCAAGAGACCCAGTACTTC,CASSPGTAQETQYF
-,TRBJ2-6,TRBV5-1,-,TGCGCCAGCAGCTTGGCCGGCACTCGGACGGGGGCCAACGTCCTGACTTTC,CASSLAGTRTGANVLTF
-,TRBJ2-6,TRBV28,-,TGTGCCAGCAATACAGGGTCCTCTGGGGCCAACGTCCTGACTTTC,CASNTGSSGANVLTF
-,TRBJ1-6,TRBV7-9,TRBD1,TGTGCCAGCAGCTTAGCGGGGACAGGGGGCCTACCCCTCCACTTT,CASSLAGTGGLPLHF
-,TRBJ1-4,TRBV10-3,TRBD1,TGTGCCATCAGTCCTGAGACAGGGGGGAATGAAAAACTGTTTTTT,CAISPETGGNEKLFF
-,TRBJ2-7,TRBV27,-,TGTGCCAGCAGTTTAGGCGGGAACTCCTACGAGCAGTACTTC,CASSLGGNSYEQYF
-,TRBJ1-4,TRBV19,-,TGTGCCAGTAAGAGGGCCCAGGGTAGTGAAAAACTGTTTTTT,CASKRAQGSEKLFF
-,TRBJ1-3,TRBV18,TRBD1,TGTGCCAGCTCATCTCCCCGGGACAGCTCTCTGACCATATATTTT,CASSSPRDSSLTIYF
-,TRBJ2-7,TRBV5-1,TRBD2,TGCGCCAGCAGCCCGGACTGGGGAGGGGCCTACGAGCAGTACTTC,CASSPDWGGAYEQYF
-,TRBJ2-1,TRBV6-5,TRBD2,TGTGCCAGCAGTAGACTAGCGGGAGGGCGGAATGAGCAGTTCTTC,CASSRLAGGRNEQFF
-,TRBJ2-1,TRBV4-1,TRBD1,TGCGCCAGCAGTCCGGGACAGGGGAGGGCTGAGCAGTTCTTC,CASSPGQGRAEQFF
-,TRBJ1-6,TRBV30,-,TGTGCCTGGAGTGTGGGGGCTGGATCACCCCTCCACTTT,CAWSVGAGSPLHF
-,TRBJ1-1,TRBV13,-,TGTGCCAGCAGCTTAGGAATCCTTGACGACACTGAAGCTTTCTTT,CASSLGILDDTEAFF
-,TRBJ2-7,TRBV19,TRBD2,TGTGCCAGTAGTATAGCCGGCGGGAGCTCCTACGAGCAGTACTTC,CASSIAGGSSYEQYF
-,TRBJ1-2,TRBV15,-,TGTGCCACCAGCAGAGATGGATGGTATGGCTACACCTTC,CATSRDGWYGYTF
-,TRBJ2-6,TRBV11-3,-,TGTGCCAGCAGCTTAGATGGGAACAGCGAGTCCTCTGGGGCCAACGTCCTGACTTTC,CASSLDGNSESSGANVLTF
-,TRBJ2-5,TRBV5-6,-,TGTGCCAGCAGCTTGTGGCCCCGGGAGGAGACCCAGTACTTC,CASSLWPREETQYF
-,TRBJ2-7,TRBV19,-,TGTGCCAGTAGTAGCCCCGGGGTGGAGGTTGAGCAGTACTTC,CASSSPGVEVEQYF
-,TRBJ2-1,TRBV5-1,TRBD1,TGCGCCAGCAGCTCCCGGGACAGCGCTTCCAATGAGCAGTTCTTC,CASSSRDSASNEQFF
-,TRBJ1-4,TRBV3-1/TRBV3-2,-,TGTGCCAGCAGCCGCCAGGGGTTTGGCGAAAAACTGTTTTTT,CASSRQGFGEKLFF
once,TRBJ1-3,TRBV5-1,-,TGCGCCAGCAGCTTGGAATCCGCCGGGAACACCATATATTTT,CASSLESAGNTIYF
-,TRBJ2-1,TRBV30,TRBD2,TGTGCCTGGAGTGTACATCCGGGAGGGTCCTACAATGAGCAGTTCTTC,CAWSVHPGGSYNEQFF
-,TRBJ1-1,TRBV21-1,-,TGTGCCAGCAGCAAAGGTGGGGACAGGGCCTCTATGAACACTGAAGCTTTCTTT,CASSKGGDRASMNTEAFF
once,TRBJ2-2,TRBV28,TRBD1,TGTGCCAGCAGCCGGGGCGGACAGGGATACACCGGGGAGCTGTTTTTT,CASSRGGQGYTGELFF
-,TRBJ1-1,TRBV7-6,-,TGTGCCAGCAGCTCGGGACCCGTCAGCGGTGTTGAAGCTTTCTTT,CASSSGPVSGVEAFF
-,TRBJ1-3,TRBV15,-,TGTGCCACCAGCAGAGATACCCTGCATGGAAACACCATATATTTT,CATSRDTLHGNTIYF
-,TRBJ1-1,TRBV7-2,-,TGTGCCAGCAGCTTAGCGGGGAACACTGAAGCTTTCTTT,CASSLAGNTEAFF
-,TRBJ1-1,TRBV28,-,TGTGCCAGCGGGTTTTTGTTGGACACTGAAGCTTTCTTT,CASGFLLDTEAFF
once,TRBJ1-6,TRBV7-2,-,TGTGCCAGCAGCTTAGAAGGGGCGGGGTCACCCCTCCACTTT,CASSLEGAGSPLHF
-,TRBJ2-7,TRBV18,TRBD1,TGTGCCAGCTCCCGGGACAGAACCTACGAGCAGTACTTC,CASSRDRTYEQYF
-,TRBJ2-3,TRBV30,-,TGTGCCTGGAGTTCTCGGGATAGCACAGATACGCAGTATTTT,CAWSSRDSTDTQYF
-,TRBJ2-1,TRBV5-8,-,TGTGCCAGGGCACGACGGGGGGCTTACAATGAGCAGTTCTTC,CARARRGAYNEQFF
-,TRBJ2-7,TRBV28,TRBD2,TGTGCCAGCAACCGTCGGGGTTATCGGGAGGGCCGCTACGAGCAGTACTTC,CASNRRGYREGRYEQYF
-,TRBJ2-2,TRBV9,-,TGTGCCAGCAGCGTAGCACTCACTGATCCGAACACCGGGGAGCTGTTTTTT,CASSVALTDPNTGELFF
-,TRBJ1-1,TRBV9,TRBD1,TGTGCCAGCAGAGCAGACGGGACAGAGAACACTGAAGCTTTCTTT,CASRADGTENTEAFF
few,TRBJ2-7,TRBV5-1,TRBD1,TGCGCCAGCAGCCCAGACAGGGGCCCTTTTTCCTACGAGCAGTACTTC,CASSPDRGPFSYEQYF
-,TRBJ2-1,TRBV9,TRBD2,TGTGCCAGCAGCGAGACTAGCCCTAGCTCCTACAATGAGCAGTTCTTC,CASSETSPSSYNEQFF
-,TRBJ1-2,TRBV10-3,-,TGTGCCACCACAGGGACTTCTAACTATGGCTACACCTTC,CATTGTSNYGYTF
-,TRBJ1-1,TRBV5-4,-,TGTGCCAGCATCAATCAGATGAACACTGAAGCTTTCTTT,CASINQMNTEAFF
-,TRBJ1-5,TRBV4-2,-,TGTGCCAGCAGCCCCTCTCCAGGGGCACAGCCCCAGCATTTT,CASSPSPGAQPQHF
-,TRBJ1-1,TRBV29-1,TRBD1,TGCAGCGTTGGGACAGGGTTGGACACTGAAGCTTTCTTT,CSVGTGLDTEAFF
-,TRBJ2-1,TRBV27,TRBD2,TGTGCCAGCAGTAAGGGGGTAGCGGGAGGGAGCTCCTACAATGAGCAGTTCTTC,CASSKGVAGGSSYNEQFF
-,TRBJ1-1,TRBV19,TRBD1,TGTGCCAGTAGCCCTGGATCCGGGACAGGGGGCTTGAGGACTGAAGCTTTCTTT,CASSPGSGTGGLRTEAFF
-,TRBJ2-7,TRBV10-3,TRBD2,TGTGCCATCAGTGGAGGGACTAGCGAATACGAGCAGTACTTC,CAISGGTSEYEQYF
-,TRBJ1-1,TRBV9,-,TGTGCCAGCAGCGCCCGAAGGAACACTGAAGCTTTCTTT,CASSARRNTEAFF
once,TRBJ1-5,TRBV18,-,TGTGCCAGCTCACCACGGGGGGGAGGCAATCAGCCCCAGCATTTT,CASSPRGGGNQPQHF